The sequence of this TCR beta chain was determined in a study of beta chain features in type 1 diabetes. Whole-study context: Similarity in age, gender and cell yields was seen between patients and healthy donors. Findings of the study overall: The cDNA sequencing approach could over-represent high-TCR-expressing cells. Patients showed naive, central memory and Treg TCRB repertoires that appeared more similar than those of healthy donors. All four CD4+ subsets from Type 1 diabetes patients carried moderately but significantly shorter TCRB CDR3s.

CDR3 length: 14 amino acids. V lost 1 base, J lost 11 bases, and 17 bases lay in between. The V gene's germline CDR1 is SGHDT and CDR2 YYEEEE. Reverse transcribing all isolated RNA meant expressed TCRB transcripts were sequenced. Repertoires were generated with immunoSEQ multiplex PCR, while TCRdb's copy carries only in-frame clones and drops some. The sample contains around 260,000 clones, approximately 24% of which appear only once. A remark on this clone: Its antigen is unidentified.

The chain has TRBV5-6 and TRBJ2-3; D not certain. Sequences were obtained from naive CD4+ T cells from blood. The clonotype was recovered from a woman aged 25 to 45 with type 1 diabetes. The CDR3 DNA sequence: TGTGCCAGCAGCTTGAGGCGAGGTTTGCGTGGGCAGTATTTT. Its translation: CASSLRRGLRGQYF.